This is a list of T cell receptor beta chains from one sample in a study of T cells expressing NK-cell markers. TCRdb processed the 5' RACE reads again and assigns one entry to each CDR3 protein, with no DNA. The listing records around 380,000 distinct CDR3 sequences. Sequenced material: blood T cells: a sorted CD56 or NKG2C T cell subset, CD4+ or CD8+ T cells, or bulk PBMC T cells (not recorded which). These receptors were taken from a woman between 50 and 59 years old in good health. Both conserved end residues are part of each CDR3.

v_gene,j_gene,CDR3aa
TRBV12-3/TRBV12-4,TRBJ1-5,CASSRTGGRNQPQHF
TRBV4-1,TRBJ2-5,CASSQGLAETQYF
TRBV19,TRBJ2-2,CASSIGPRVKNTGELFF
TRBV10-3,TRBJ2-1,CAISESGTSGTGNEQFF
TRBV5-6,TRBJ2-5,CASSPVGTRETQYF
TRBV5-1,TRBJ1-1,CASSLAGLSEAFF
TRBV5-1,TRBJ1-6,CASSRAGTGQNSPLHF
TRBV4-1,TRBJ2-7,CASSRQVAGPYEQYF
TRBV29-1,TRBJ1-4,CSVGEGGGREKLFF
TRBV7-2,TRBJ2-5,CASSEAGRETQYF
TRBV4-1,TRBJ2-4,CASSPGTGMRVAKNIQYF
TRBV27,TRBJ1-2,CASKGGSGPYYGYTF
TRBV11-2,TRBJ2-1,CASSLGFAVSYNEQFF
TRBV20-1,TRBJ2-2,CSANLLGPNTGELFF
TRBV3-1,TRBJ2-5,CASSQFTSGSGETQYF
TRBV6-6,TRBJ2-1,CASSAIPPGTSGQPGEQFF
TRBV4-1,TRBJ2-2,CASSQDSILANTGELFF
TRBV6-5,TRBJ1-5,CASSLVVSNQPQHF
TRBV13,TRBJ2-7,CASSIRLAGNYEQYF
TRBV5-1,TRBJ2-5,CASSPGDTDQETQYF
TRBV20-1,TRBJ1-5,CSASRDSFNQPQHF
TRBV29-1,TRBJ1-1,CSVEDRGQSDTEAFF
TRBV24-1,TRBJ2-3,CATSDMTSGSADTQYF
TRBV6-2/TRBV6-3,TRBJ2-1,CASRLLNNEQFF
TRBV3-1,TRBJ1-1,CASSPDNPDTEAFF
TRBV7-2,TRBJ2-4,CASSFRTSGRSDIQYF
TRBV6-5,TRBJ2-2,CASSPTQGRGELFF
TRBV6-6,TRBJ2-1,CASIPSGSGEQFF
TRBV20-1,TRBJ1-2,CSARLDRVSYGYTF
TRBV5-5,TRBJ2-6,CASSSTTGNVLTF
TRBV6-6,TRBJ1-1,CASRGTGEEAFF